These 10 T cell receptor beta chains share one sample of origin, sequenced in a study of T cells in localized non-small cell lung cancer. Libraries were prepared by immunoSEQ multiplex PCR; TCRdb keeps only in-frame clonotypes and omits some of them. Among 27,000 or so clones listed, approximately 85% were seen once. The sample consisted of peripheral blood, taken before any cancer treatment. Receptor source: a woman aged 35-70 years with stage I lung adenocarcinoma.

This clone turned up a few times. The chain carries TRBV7-9 and TRBJ1-2; perhaps TRBD1 as D (5 bases). Germline V gene data show CDR1 as SEHNR and CDR2 as FQNEAQ (reference sequence). This CDR3 has 12 amino acids. Trimming took off 6 bases at V and 3 bases at J, with 8 bases between the two ends. The CDR3 protein is CASRQGDYGYTF. In DNA, the CDR3 is TGTGCCAGCAGGCAGGGTGACTATGGCTACACCTTC.

The rearrangement uses TRBV10-3 and TRBJ1-5, with 7 bases that match TRBD1. The CDR3 consists of 14 residues. J gave up 3 bases and V 2 bases, and 1 base lay outside the gene matches. Germline V gene sequence: CDR1 ENHRY, CDR2 SYGVKD. The CDR3 spells CAISERGLNQPQHF. The CDR3 bases are TGTGCCATCAGTGAGAGGGGGCTCAATCAGCCCCAGCATTTT.

This chain connects TRBV9 to TRBJ2-3, with TRBD2 as a possible D gene (6 bases). The ends were cut back, 3 bases at V and 0 bases at J, with 11 bases in the middle. The CDR3 is 15 residues long. Looked up from germline, CDR1 is SGDLS and CDR2 is YYNGEE. The CDR3 sequence: CASSEWGTSTDTQYF. For the CDR3, the DNA is TGTGCCAGCAGCGAGTGGGGGACTAGCACAGATACGCAGTATTTT.

The chain combines TRBV9 with TRBJ2-2; D is possibly TRBD1 (6 bases). Trimming stripped 3 bases from V and 2 bases from J, with 14 bases between. CDR1 is SGDLS and CDR2 is YYNGEE in the germline V gene. This CDR3 region has 16 residues. The DNA of the CDR3 is TGTGCCAGCAGCGAGCAGGGGCTTTACAACACCGGGGAGCTGTTTTTT. It yields the protein CASSEQGLYNTGELFF.

V usage is TRBV7-2 and J usage is TRBJ1-5; D unclear. Germline V lookup: CDR1 SGHTA, CDR2 FQGNSA. The CDR3 is 16 amino acids. The V and J ends lost 2 bases and 8 bases respectively, with 19 bases between them. CDR3 residues: CASSLRPRGMGEPQHF. CDR3 coding DNA: TGTGCCAGCAGCTTAAGGCCGAGAGGGATGGGCGAGCCCCAGCATTTT.

This clone appeared a few times. This rearrangement joins TRBV4-2 to TRBJ1-2; maybe TRBD1 (5 bases). V shed 2 bases and J shed 4 bases, with 26 bases lying between them. CDR1 and CDR2 (germline): LGHNA, YNFKEQ. This CDR3 has 19 amino acids. CDR3 nucleotides: TGTGCCAGCAGCCAACAGACAAAGACATACCCCCCGGGGGGCTATGGCTACACCTTC. Translated, it gives CASSQQTKTYPPGGYGYTF.

CDR3 in DNA: TGTGCCACCAGCAGTGACCACCCCGAAGCTTTCTTT. It codes for CATSSDHPEAFF. J is TRBJ1-1 and V is TRBV15; D is unresolved. V lost 3 bases, J lost 8 bases, and 10 bases lay in between. The CDR3 has 12 amino acids. Germline loops: CDR1 LNHNV, CDR2 YYDKDF (reference sequence).

The rearrangement links TRBV9 to TRBJ2-5, with TRBD2 identical over 14 bases. J was trimmed by 2 bases and V by 4 bases; bases with no gene match: 4. CDR1 is SGDLS and CDR2 is YYNGEE in the germline V gene. The CDR3 consists of 16 residues. The CDR3 sequence is CASSKTSGGEQETQYF. Written as DNA, the CDR3 is TGTGCCAGCAGCAAGACTAGCGGGGGGGAACAAGAGACCCAGTACTTC.

This clone was counted a few times. This rearrangement joins TRBV18 to TRBJ1-2; no reliable D call. Per the germline V gene, CDR1 is KGHSH and CDR2 is LQKENI. V lost 2 bases and J lost 0, with 7 bases in between. The CDR3 loop spans 14 amino acids. The CDR3 is CASSPDRSNYGYTF. As DNA, the CDR3 is TGTGCCAGCTCACCAGATCGGTCTAACTATGGCTACACCTTC.

The chain couples TRBV25-1 to TRBJ1-5; tentative D call: TRBD1 (5 bases). The CDR3 spans 12 residues. V lost 7 bases to trimming and J lost 4 bases, with 8 bases between them. Germline V gives CDR1 MGHDK, CDR2 SYGVNS. CDR3 DNA: TGTGCCAGCAACACAGGAAATCAGCCCCAGCATTTT. It encodes CASNTGNQPQHF.